This entry lists 29 T cell receptor beta chains sequenced from one sample in a study of blood T cell repertoires in COVID-19. Profiled with immunoSEQ multiplex PCR; TCRdb holds only in-frame clones, not every one. The sample holds about 74,000 clones, approximately 85% seen once. The sequencing sample was made of peripheral blood. Receptor source: a man aged 50 to 60 with acute or convalescent COVID-19.

This clone was detected only once. This chain joins TRBV5-6 and TRBJ2-7; 9 positions match TRBD1. Germline V gene lookup returns CDR1 SGHDT and CDR2 YYEEEE. V dropped 0 bases and J dropped 3; count of bases not matched to a gene: 4. The CDR3 is 15 residues long. The CDR3 bases are TGTGCCAGCAGCTTGGTGGGACAGGGACTCTACGAGCAGTACTTC. Its protein is CASSLVGQGLYEQYF.

This clone was recorded only once. The chain links TRBV19 to TRBJ2-2; the D is unclear. The germline V gene encodes CDR1 LNHDA and CDR2 SQIVND (reference sequence). The CDR3 contains 14 residues. V gave up 1 base and J gave up 5 bases, with 8 bases separating them. CDR3 DNA: TGTGCCAGTAGTATAGGAAGAGCGACCGGGGAGCTGTTTTTT. It translates to CASSIGRATGELFF.

This chain joins TRBV7-2 and TRBJ1-2; 9 nucleotides agree with TRBD1. J lost 7 bases, V lost 1 base, and 7 bases had no gene match. The germline V gene encodes CDR1 SGHTA and CDR2 FQGNSA. The length of the CDR3 is 15 residues. Here the CDR3 reads CASSLGQGESGGYTF. CDR3 DNA: TGTGCCAGCAGCTTAGGACAGGGGGAATCTGGTGGCTACACCTTC.

This clone was detected once. A read error may account for a junction end that differs from germline. The rearrangement uses TRBV7-2 and TRBJ2-1; 11 nucleotides line up with TRBD2. The CDR3 is made up of 15 amino acids. The germline V gene has CDR1 SGHTA and CDR2 FQGNSA. CDR3 region: CASSLAGGDYNEQFF. In DNA, the CDR3 is TGTGCCAGCAGTTTAGCGGGGGGGGACTACAATGAGCAGTTCTTC.

V is TRBV5-1 and J is TRBJ1-2; a possible D gene is TRBD1 (6 bases). Deletions cut 4 bases from V and 4 bases from J, with 17 bases between. Germline CDR1 is SGHRS and CDR2 is YFSETQ. The CDR3 has 15 residues. CDR3 protein: CASSPDSRGLYGYTF. The CDR3 DNA reads TGCGCCAGCAGCCCGGACAGCCGTGGGCTCTATGGCTACACCTTC.

This CDR3 reads CASSLGTSGELETQYF. In DNA form, the CDR3 reads TGCGCCAGCAGCTTGGGGACTAGCGGGGAATTGGAGACCCAGTACTTC. The J gene is TRBJ2-5, the V gene TRBV5-1; 12 nucleotides line up with TRBD2. The CDR3 covers 16 residues. Germline CDR1 reads SGHRS; CDR2 reads YFSETQ. V dropped 0 bases and J dropped 5; count of bases not matched to a gene: 5.

The genes are TRBV5-1 and TRBJ2-3; D is possibly TRBD2 (5 bases). From germline, CDR1 is SGHRS and CDR2 YFSETQ. The germline V and J ends were trimmed by 0 bases and 0 bases, with 5 bases remaining between them. The CDR3 runs to 14 residues. CDR3 nucleotide sequence: TGCGCCAGCAGCTTGGCGGGGAGCACAGATACGCAGTATTTT. Its translation is CASSLAGSTDTQYF.

The chain combines TRBV4-1 with TRBJ2-3, with 10 positions matching TRBD2. There are 17 residues in the CDR3. Germline-derived CDR1 and CDR2 are MGHRA and YSYEKL. J was trimmed by 6 bases and V by 2 bases; bases with no gene match: 11. The CDR3 reads CASSQPGGTSDFDTQYF. The CDR3 coding sequence is TGCGCCAGCAGCCAACCAGGCGGGACTAGCGATTTTGATACGCAGTATTTT.

The rearrangement uses TRBV7-2 and TRBJ1-5; 8 bases are a match to TRBD1. V trimming: 1 base; J trimming: 3 bases; junction bases outside the gene matches: 5. From germline, CDR1 is SGHTA and CDR2 FQGNSA. This CDR3 region has 16 residues. CDR3: CASSLEAGGDNQPQHF. The CDR3 DNA sequence: TGTGCCAGCAGCTTAGAGGCAGGGGGCGACAATCAGCCCCAGCATTTT.

This clone came up once. The V call is TRBV7-7, the J call TRBJ2-7; TRBD1 agrees at 7 bases. With 5 bases clipped from V and 5 bases from J, the junction kept 9 bases outside the gene matches. This CDR3 comprises 14 residues. Germline V gives CDR1 SSHAT, CDR2 FNYEAQ (reference sequence). CDR3 protein: CASSTRQGGNEQYV. For the CDR3, the DNA is TGTGCCAGCAGCACTCGACAGGGCGGCAACGAGCAGTACGTC.

The rearrangement links TRBV7-2 to TRBJ2-7, with TRBD1 identical over 7 bases. CDR1 and CDR2 from the germline V gene are SGHTA and FQGNSA. The CDR3 has 15 residues. Trimming took 1 base from V and 0 from J; bases not matched to a gene: 3. The CDR3 DNA follows: TGTGCCAGCAGCTTAGAGGCAGGGGGCTCCTACGAGCAGTACGTC. It specifies CASSLEAGGSYEQYV.

This chain connects TRBV27 to TRBJ1-1; perhaps TRBD1 as D (5 bases). Germline CDR1 and CDR2: MNHEY and SMNVEV (reference sequence). The ends were cut back, 4 bases at V and 0 bases at J, with 9 bases in the middle. The CDR3 has 14 residues. CDR3 sequence (DNA): TGTGCCAGCAGTTCCAGGGTCATGAACACTGAAGCTTTCTTT. As protein: CASSSRVMNTEAFF.

This chain connects TRBV5-1 to TRBJ1-1; possible D gene TRBD1, 6 bases. The germline V gene encodes CDR1 SGHRS and CDR2 YFSETQ. The CDR3 is 16 amino acids. Trimming stripped 7 bases from V and 0 bases from J, with 19 bases between. The CDR3 DNA sequence: TGCGCCAGCCAACCAGGGGTAGCATTCATGAACACTGAAGCTTTCTTT. This sequence encodes CASQPGVAFMNTEAFF.

The CDR3 spells CASSLDSHRNQPQHF. The DNA of the CDR3 is TGTGCCAGCAGCTTAGACAGCCATCGCAATCAGCCCCAGCATTTT. This chain uses TRBV7-8 with TRBJ1-5; D not resolved. The CDR3 loop spans 15 amino acids. V shed 1 base and J shed 2 bases, with 9 bases lying between them. Germline CDR1 SGHVS, CDR2 FQNEAQ.

This clone was counted a few times. The chain has TRBV6-5 and TRBJ2-7, with D perhaps matching TRBD2 (5 bases). In germline, CDR1 is MNHEY, CDR2 SVGAGI. CDR3 length equals 13 residues. The V and J ends lost 2 bases and 3 bases respectively, with 8 bases between them. The CDR3 loop reads CASSYPGFYEQYV. CDR3 in DNA: TGTGCCAGCAGTTACCCGGGATTCTACGAGCAGTACGTC.

The chain links TRBV24-1 to TRBJ2-1; 7 nucleotides agree with TRBD1. The CDR3 contains 17 residues. CDR1 is KGHDR, CDR2 SFDVKD, per germline. The J segment lost 7 bases and the V segment lost 2 bases, leaving 13 bases of the junction unmatched. CDR3 region: CATSDSRRQGVTNEQFF. The CDR3 nucleotides read TGTGCCACCAGTGATTCGCGAAGGCAGGGGGTGACGAATGAGCAGTTCTTC.

The V and J genes are TRBV3-1 (or the pseudogene TRBV3-2) and TRBJ1-3; 7 bases line up with TRBD1. V lost 0 bases to trimming and J lost 0 bases; unmatched junction nucleotides: 8. Germline CDR1 LGHDT, CDR2 YNNKEL (reference sequence). The CDR3 sequence is 18 residues long. The CDR3 loop reads CASSQEGQTGASGNTIYF. As DNA, the CDR3 is TGTGCCAGCAGCCAAGAGGGTCAAACAGGGGCCTCTGGAAACACCATATATTTT.

The genes are TRBV10-3 and TRBJ1-2, with 10 bases lining up with TRBD1. Trimming cost V 10 bases and J 5 bases; bases outside gene matches: 13. Looked up from germline, CDR1 is ENHRY and CDR2 is SYGVKD. CDR3 length equals 15 residues. The CDR3 is CATATTTGGTYGYTF. The CDR3, as DNA: TGTGCCACCGCAACTACGACAGGGGGCACGTATGGCTACACCTTC.

The CDR3 region is CASSPSLYNEQFF. Here the CDR3 DNA reads TGTGCCAGCAGCCCCTCGCTATACAATGAGCAGTTCTTC. This rearrangement joins TRBV2 to TRBJ2-1; D is undetermined. The length of the CDR3 is 13 residues. V lost 6 bases and J lost 4, with 10 bases in between. Germline V gene lookup returns CDR1 SNHLY and CDR2 FYNNEI.

This clone showed up just once. Additional DNA sequences in this sample encode the identical CDR3. This chain's CDR3 is CASSDNSGANVLTF. The DNA for the CDR3 is TGTGCCAGCAGCGACAACTCTGGGGCCAACGTCCTGACTTTC. The chain joins TRBV25-1 to TRBJ2-6; D remains ambiguous. The CDR3 contains 14 residues. Germline V gene lookup returns CDR1 MGHDK and CDR2 SYGVNS. V was shortened by 6 bases and J by 0 bases, with 6 bases between the two germline ends.

This chain links TRBV7-8 with TRBJ2-7; 10 positions agree with TRBD1. The CDR3 contains 14 residues. From germline, CDR1 is SGHVS and CDR2 FQNEAQ. With 5 bases clipped from V and 6 bases from J, the junction kept 7 bases outside the gene matches. The CDR3: CASSEGTGEGEQYV. CDR3 bases: TGTGCCAGCAGCGAGGGGACAGGGGAAGGCGAGCAGTACGTC.

This clone was recorded only once. The rearrangement links TRBV27 to TRBJ2-1; D might be TRBD1 (6 bases). Trimming took 3 bases from V and 10 from J, leaving 10 bases between them. The germline V gene encodes CDR1 MNHEY and CDR2 SMNVEV (reference sequence). The CDR3 runs 12 residues. The CDR3 spells CASSFWGREQFF. CDR3 coding DNA: TGTGCCAGCAGTTTTTGGGGGCGCGAGCAGTTCTTC.

The CDR3 bases are TGTGCCATCAAAGTAGCGGGGGGCTACGAGCAGTACTTC. Protein: CAIKVAGGYEQYF. The chain employs TRBV10-3 and TRBJ2-7, with TRBD2 matching over 10 bases. This CDR3 spans 13 amino acids. The germline V gene has CDR1 ENHRY and CDR2 SYGVKD. V gave up 7 bases and J gave up 3 bases; unmatched junction bases: 3.

This clone was counted a single time. The chain links TRBV9 to TRBJ2-5; 7 bases align to TRBD2. V shed 0 bases, J shed 2 bases, and the junction held 7 bases outside the gene matches. The CDR3 is made up of 16 amino acids. In germline, CDR1 is SGDLS, CDR2 YYNGEE. CDR3 loop: CASSVVGTNRQETQYF. The CDR3 DNA is TGTGCCAGCAGCGTAGTCGGGACTAACCGACAAGAGACCCAGTACTTC.

The chain has TRBV7-8 and TRBJ1-1, with D hard to call. The CDR3 is 16 residues long. Trimming pared 1 base from V and 6 bases from J, leaving 18 bases between. Germline CDR1 is SGHVS and CDR2 is FQNEAQ. CDR3 DNA: TGTGCCAGCAGCTTAGGGGCTTTTGGTGATTTGGCTGAAGCTTTCTTT. It specifies CASSLGAFGDLAEAFF.

This chain connects TRBV7-2 to TRBJ2-5, with a tentative D call TRBD2 (7 bases). CDR1 is SGHTA and CDR2 is FQGNSA in the germline V gene. The CDR3 length is 15 residues. The V and J ends lost 5 bases and 4 bases respectively, with 17 bases between them. For the CDR3, the DNA is TGTGCCAGCAGCCTAAATGGGGGGGCCGGAGAGACCCAGTACTTC. As protein: CASSLNGGAGETQYF.

The V and J genes are TRBV7-2 and TRBJ1-2, with D uncertain. Germline-derived CDR1 and CDR2 are SGHTA and FQGNSA. The length of the CDR3 is 13 residues. Trimming took off 1 base at V and 7 bases at J, with 10 bases between the two ends. CDR3 bases: TGTGCCAGCAGCTTAGGACAAGAGTCTGGCTACACCTTC. Residues: CASSLGQESGYTF.

This chain connects TRBV24-1 to TRBJ2-1, with 8 bases that match TRBD2. The length of the CDR3 is 16 residues. V was clipped by 3 bases and J by 3 bases; unmatched bases: 6. Germline lookup yields CDR1 KGHDR and CDR2 SFDVKD. CDR3 amino acids: CATSDPGGPFYNEQFF. The CDR3 DNA is TGTGCCACCAGTGATCCGGGGGGGCCCTTCTACAATGAGCAGTTCTTC.

This clone was observed once. The chain has TRBV9 and TRBJ1-1; D gene uncertain. This CDR3 contains 17 residues. With 6 bases removed from V and 2 bases from J, the gap between germline ends came to 23 bases. The V gene's germline CDR1 is SGDLS and CDR2 YYNGEE. The CDR3 bases are TGTGCCAGCACCCCAGAAGAGGTGAGGCAGAGTAACACTGAAGCTTTCTTT. Amino acids: CASTPEEVRQSNTEAFF.